These 31 T cell receptor beta chains share one sample of origin, sequenced in a study of CD8+CD57+ T cells in acquired aplastic anemia. Genomic DNA, serving as template, underwent TCR beta VDJ and CDR3 profiling. TCRdb recomputed calls from the reads with MiXCR, one row per CDR3 protein. The data contain 200,000 to 300,000 distinct CDR3 sequences, 65% to 90% of them singletons. All sequencing subjects had displayed CD8+CD57+ cell expansion on flow cytometry. Sequences were obtained from sorted CD4+, CD8+, or CD8+CD57+ T cells (not recorded which) from PBMCs. The receptor set was obtained from a human donor with aplastic anemia.

The chain has TRBV7-2 and TRBJ2-7, with 7 bases identical to TRBD2. In germline, CDR1 is SGHTA, CDR2 FQGNSA. V was clipped by 3 bases and J by 1 base; unmatched bases: 15. The CDR3 runs to 18 residues. The CDR3 DNA follows: TGTGCCAGCAGCTTTCATCCAGCGGGGAGAGCGCTTTCCTACGAGCAGTACGTC. This gives the protein CASSFHPAGRALSYEQYV.

The chain combines TRBV7-9 with TRBJ2-7; D tentatively reads TRBD1 or TRBD2 (5 bases each). Per the germline V gene, CDR1 is SEHNR and CDR2 is FQNEAQ (reference sequence). V was trimmed by 2 bases and J by 3 bases, leaving 23 bases between them. The CDR3 loop spans 18 amino acids. CDR3 nucleotide sequence: TGTGCCAGCAGCTTACCGGGTAACTACGGGGCCCACGTCTACGAGCAGTACGTC. Encoded protein: CASSLPGNYGAHVYEQYV.

V usage is TRBV9 and J usage is TRBJ1-2; D not certain. The length of the CDR3 is 15 residues. The V end lost 4 bases, the J end lost 6 bases, and 19 bases lay between the germline ends. Germline values: CDR1 SGDLS, CDR2 YYNGEE. Here the CDR3 reads CASSPYRLPRDGYTF. Written as DNA, the CDR3 is TGTGCCAGCAGCCCGTACAGACTCCCTCGGGATGGCTACACCTTC.

The chain employs TRBV9 and TRBJ2-1, with 10 positions matching TRBD2. The CDR3 contains 15 residues. Per the germline V gene, CDR1 is SGDLS and CDR2 is YYNGEE. V trimming: 3 bases; J trimming: 12 bases; junction bases outside the gene matches: 12. DNA of the CDR3: TGTGCCAGCAGCGGTAGCGGGGGGTCCCAAGAGACGCAGTTCTTC. Its protein is CASSGSGGSQETQFF.

V usage is TRBV11-3 and J usage is TRBJ2-3; unclear D gene. Trimming removed 1 base from V and 10 bases from J, with 9 bases in between. The CDR3 has 12 amino acids. Germline V gene lookup returns CDR1 SGHNT and CDR2 YENEEA. The CDR3 here is CASSLGLKAQYF. CDR3 bases: TGTGCCAGCAGCTTAGGTTTGAAAGCGCAGTATTTT.

Remarks on this clonotype: The junction and the germline gene differ at one end; a read error may be behind it. J is TRBJ2-3 and V is TRBV7-9; 7 bases map to TRBD2. CDR1 and CDR2 (germline): SEHNR, FQNEAQ (reference sequence). The CDR3 is 14 residues long. CDR3 in DNA: TGTGCCAGCAGCTTTCATCCAGACGGGACTACGCATTCTTTT. It specifies CASSFHPDGTTHSF.

In its sample, this clonotype was seen a few times. The chain combines TRBV29-1 with TRBJ1-2, with 11 bases aligning to TRBD1. Germline V gene data show CDR1 as SQVTM and CDR2 as ANQGSEA. This CDR3 is built from 14 residues. Losses at the gene ends were 3 bases for V and 2 bases for J; bases not matched to a gene: 2. The CDR3 loop is CSVEDRGQNYGYTF. For the CDR3, the DNA is TGCAGCGTTGAGGACAGGGGGCAAAACTATGGCTACACCTTC.

This chain links TRBV7-6 with TRBJ2-2; D perhaps matches TRBD1 (6 bases). Per germline, CDR1 SGHVS and CDR2 FNYEAQ. V lost 0 bases and J lost 8, with 22 bases in between. This CDR3 comprises 18 residues. CDR3 DNA sequence: TGTGCCAGCAGCTTAGCCCACGGGACAAAAGAGACCCAGGGGGAGCTGTTTTTT. It yields the protein CASSLAHGTKETQGELFF.

The rearrangement uses TRBV24-1 and TRBJ2-1; TRBD1 aligns across 7 bases. The ends lost 4 bases at V and 7 bases at J; junction bases unmatched: 9. The CDR3 loop spans 15 amino acids. Germline CDR1 is KGHDR and CDR2 is SFDVKD. CDR3 region: CATSEARQGGNEQFF. CDR3 nucleotides: TGTGCCACCAGTGAGGCTAGACAGGGTGGAAATGAGCAGTTCTTC.

In the case of this clonotype: The missing conserved phenylalanine or tryptophan at the end of this CDR3 makes a read error likely. Because the CDR3's place on the DNA is in doubt, the DNA is left out and the CDR3 is given as listed by TCRdb. The CDR3 spells CASRFERSGGCD. J is TRBJ2-5 and V is TRBV7-9; the D segment call TRBD2 is taken from the table without a DNA check. The CDR3 has 12 residues if both end residues are counted. Germline V gene sequence: CDR1 SEHNR, CDR2 FQNEAQ (reference sequence).

This clonotype has only one observation. The gene calls are TRBV7-8 and TRBJ1-4; no reliable D call. This CDR3 is 17 amino acids long. Germline assignment: CDR1 SGHVS and CDR2 FQNEAQ. The V gene lost 2 bases and the J gene lost 8 bases, with 21 bases spanning the gap. The CDR3, as DNA: TGTGCCAGCAGCTTACCGGTTGGTCCCGAAATAGACGAAAAACTGTTTTTT. Translation: CASSLPVGPEIDEKLFF.

Comment on this clonotype: One end of the junction fails to match germline, which may point to a read error. The chain uses TRBV7-2 and TRBJ2-5, with no clear D. CDR3 length: 15 amino acids. Germline values: CDR1 SGHTA, CDR2 FQGNSA. DNA for the CDR3: TGTGCCGGCAGCTTAAGACATGGGTATCTAGACTCCACCTACTTC. This sequence encodes CAGSLRHGYLDSTYF.

This clonotype was detected once. This rearrangement joins TRBV19 to TRBJ2-7, with D tentatively TRBD2 (6 bases). The CDR3 has 16 amino acids. Germline V lookup: CDR1 LNHDA, CDR2 SQIVND (reference sequence). The CDR3 DNA sequence: TGTGCCAGCAGTATACCTAGCGAAGCGTACCTTGACGAGCTCTTCGTC. Its translation is CASSIPSEAYLDELFV.

The CDR3: CATGTSGVNEQFF. CDR3 nucleotides: TGTGCCACCGGGACTAGCGGGGTCAACGAGCAGTTCTTC. V usage is TRBV24-1 and J usage is TRBJ2-1; TRBD2 matches at 13 bases. Trimming cost V 9 bases and J 10 bases; bases outside gene matches: 5. This CDR3 contains 13 residues. The V gene's germline CDR1 is KGHDR and CDR2 SFDVKD.

This chain links TRBV19 with TRBJ1-1; D is unclear. This CDR3 comprises 13 residues. Germline-derived CDR1 and CDR2 are LNHDA and SQIVND (reference sequence). V lost 5 bases, J lost 12 bases, and 19 bases lay in between. The CDR3 here is CASSPQDGRVTFF. In nucleotides, the CDR3 is TGTGCCAGTAGTCCTCAGGACGGACGAGTAACTTTCTTT.

The J gene is TRBJ2-5, the V gene TRBV7-8; D is perhaps TRBD1 or TRBD2 (7 bases each). The CDR3 runs to 12 residues. V was trimmed by 11 bases and J by 7 bases, leaving 17 bases between them. Germline assignment: CDR1 SGHVS and CDR2 FQNEAQ. As DNA, the CDR3 is TGTGCCGGAAAGGGGGCTAGCGGGACCCAGTACTTC. It specifies CAGKGASGTQYF.

As regards this clonotype: No conserved phenylalanine or tryptophan is present at the end of the CDR3, so a read error is the likely explanation. The DNA is omitted, as the CDR3 cannot be located on it reliably, and the CDR3 follows TCRdb's listing. The chain's CDR3 is CASTGVNGSPPHL. The V and J genes are TRBV6-1 and TRBJ1-6; the D call TRBD1 from the table was never checked on the DNA. Inclusive of both ends, the CDR3 amounts to 13 amino acids. Germline loops: CDR1 MNHNS, CDR2 SASEGT.

This clonotype was recorded a few times. The chain has TRBV20-1 and TRBJ2-3; no reliable D call. V was shortened by 3 bases and J by 8 bases, with 6 bases between the two germline ends. The CDR3 consists of 10 residues. The germline CDR1 and CDR2 sequences are DFQATT and SNEGSKA (reference sequence). The CDR3 spells CSASDSTQYF. DNA of the CDR3: TGCAGTGCTAGCGATTCTACGCAGTATTTT.

The V call is TRBV5-5, the J call TRBJ2-7, with D uncertain. This CDR3 has 14 amino acids. Germline lookup yields CDR1 SGHKS and CDR2 YYEKEE (reference sequence). The V gene lost 3 bases and the J gene lost 2 bases, with 12 bases spanning the gap. CDR3 in DNA: TGTGCCAGCAGCTGCCGGAGCCTAGCCTACGAGCAGTACTTC. Its translation: CASSCRSLAYEQYF.

This rearrangement joins TRBV4-1 to TRBJ1-2; D is perhaps TRBD1 (5 bases). The CDR3 has 15 amino acids. Germline CDR1 and CDR2: MGHRA and YSYEKL. V was pared by 0 bases and J by 8 bases, with 16 bases between. This CDR3 reads CASSQEYQGLNGYTF. The CDR3 bases are TGCGCCAGCAGCCAAGAGTATCAGGGTCTGAACGGCTACACCTTC.

The rearrangement joins TRBV12-3 or TRBV12-4 to TRBJ1-6; D possibly corresponds to TRBD1 (5 bases). The CDR3 spans 17 residues. Between the trimmed V and J ends, which lost 6 bases and 0 bases, there was a span of 15 bases. The CDR3 DNA sequence: TGTGCCAGCAGCTTTACCGACAGCGCCTCCTATAATTCACCCCTCCACTTT. Protein sequence: CASSFTDSASYNSPLHF.

Note on this clonotype: The conserved closing phenylalanine or tryptophan is absent in this CDR3, likely reflecting a read error. The DNA is omitted, as the CDR3 cannot be located on it reliably, and the CDR3 follows TCRdb's listing. This chain joins TRBV7-9 and TRBJ2-1; the DNA was not used to check the table's D call, TRBD1. The CDR3 contains 13 residues when both ends are counted. Germline V lookup: CDR1 SEHNR, CDR2 FQNEAQ (reference sequence). CDR3: CASSYGRIEGGVT.

Of note for this clonotype: Compared with germline, one end of the junction differs, possibly owing to a read error. The V and J genes are TRBV7-8 and TRBJ2-7; maybe TRBD2 (6 bases). Germline CDR1 is SGHVS and CDR2 is FQNEAQ. The length of the CDR3 is 14 residues. This CDR3 is CASSLAGGTYAQYF. The CDR3 nucleotides are TGTGCCAGCAGCTTAGCGGGAGGTACCTATGCGCAGTATTTC.

As regards this clonotype: The conserved closing phenylalanine or tryptophan is absent in this CDR3, likely reflecting a read error. The DNA is omitted, as the CDR3 cannot be located on it reliably, and the CDR3 follows TCRdb's listing. CDR3: CASSDGGVHEQFFAL. The chain links TRBV2 to TRBJ1-2. CDR1 and CDR2 (germline): SNHLY, FYNNEI. The CDR3 region is 15 residues in length, termini included.

The chain employs TRBV27 and TRBJ2-1; the D call may be TRBD1 or TRBD2 (6 bases each). CDR1 MNHEY and CDR2 SMNVEV come from the germline V gene (reference sequence). The CDR3 runs 15 residues. V gave up 5 bases and J gave up 11 bases, with 22 bases separating them. CDR3 nucleotide sequence: TGTGCCAGCAGTATTGGGGGGCAGTTCTACGATCAGCAGTTCTTC. It translates to CASSIGGQFYDQQFF.

The genes are TRBV7-9 and TRBJ2-3; D is uncertain. CDR1 and CDR2 (germline): SEHNR, FQNEAQ (reference sequence). The CDR3 is made up of 13 amino acids. The V end was cut by 7 bases, the J end by 6 bases, with 14 bases between. The CDR3 DNA is TGTGCCAGCACCCTTTATGTCGCGGATACGCAGTATTTT. As protein: CASTLYVADTQYF.

V usage is TRBV7-8 and J usage is TRBJ1-2; tentative D call: TRBD1 (5 bases). This CDR3 has 14 residues. V lost 2 bases to trimming and J lost 14 bases, with 21 bases between them. Germline CDR1 and CDR2: SGHVS and FQNEAQ. CDR3 nucleotide sequence: TGTGCCAGCAGCTTAAGGGGAGGTCACGATACGCAGACCTTC. Its translation: CASSLRGGHDTQTF.

Comments on this clonotype: The missing conserved phenylalanine or tryptophan at the end of this CDR3 makes a read error likely. It is unclear where the CDR3 begins or ends on the DNA, so no DNA is shown, and the CDR3 is as TCRdb lists it. The gene calls are TRBV7-2 and TRBJ2-3; whether TRBD2, the table's D call, matches the DNA was not checked. The CDR3 is 13 residues long, counting both termini. Germline V CDR1 and CDR2: SGHTA, FQGNSA. CDR3 region: CASSCGQGANYDY.

The chain recombines TRBV7-3 with TRBJ1-1, with a weak D call TRBD1 (6 bases). The CDR3 consists of 18 residues. Germline CDR1 SGHTA, CDR2 FQGTGA. V gave up 2 bases and J gave up 1 base, with 20 bases separating them. CDR3 DNA: TGTGCCAGCAGCTTAGATGGGGTCAAGGGGGACGGGAACACTGAAGCTTTCTTT. Its protein product is CASSLDGVKGDGNTEAFF.

A single count supports this clonotype. The J gene is TRBJ1-2, the V gene TRBV7-9; 8 nucleotides align to TRBD1. Germline V gives CDR1 SEHNR, CDR2 FQNEAQ (reference sequence). The J segment lost 4 bases and the V segment lost 5 bases, leaving 9 bases of the junction unmatched. CDR3 size: 15 residues. CDR3 sequence reads: CASSPTGTGAYGYTF. DNA for the CDR3: TGTGCCAGCAGCCCAACAGGGACAGGCGCCTATGGCTACACCTTC.

J is TRBJ2-7 and V is TRBV20-1, with 8 positions matching TRBD2. The CDR3 sequence is 15 residues long. The V and J ends lost 1 base and 2 bases, in that order; junction bases with no gene match: 7. Germline V gene data show CDR1 as DFQATT and CDR2 as SNEGSKA (reference sequence). The CDR3 DNA follows: TGCAGTGCTAGAGCACCCTTAGCGGGGCCCTACGAGCAGTACTTC. Translated, it gives CSARAPLAGPYEQYF.